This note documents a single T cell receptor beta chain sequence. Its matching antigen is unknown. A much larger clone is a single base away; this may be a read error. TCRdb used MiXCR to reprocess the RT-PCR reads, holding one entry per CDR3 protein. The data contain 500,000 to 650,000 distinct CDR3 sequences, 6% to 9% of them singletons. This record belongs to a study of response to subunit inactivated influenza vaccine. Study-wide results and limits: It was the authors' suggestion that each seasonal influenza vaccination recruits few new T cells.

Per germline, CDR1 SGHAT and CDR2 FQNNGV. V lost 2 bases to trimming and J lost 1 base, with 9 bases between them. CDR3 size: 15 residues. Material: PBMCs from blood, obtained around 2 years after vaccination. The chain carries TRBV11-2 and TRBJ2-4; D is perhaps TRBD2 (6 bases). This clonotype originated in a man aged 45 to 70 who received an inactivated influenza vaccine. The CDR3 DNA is TGTGCCAGCAGCTTACTAGGAGGGGCCAAAAACATTCAGTACTTC. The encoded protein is CASSLLGGAKNIQYF.